The 9 T cell receptor beta chains below were found in one sample sequenced in a study of blood T cell repertoires in COVID-19. The protocol was immunoSEQ multiplex PCR, while the TCRdb copy is restricted to in-frame clones and leaves out a portion. The table records approximately 160,000 clones, around 84% of them present only once. Sample: peripheral blood. These receptors all come from a man in his fifties with active or convalescent COVID-19.

The chain uses TRBV19 and TRBJ1-5; D is ambiguous. The CDR3 contains 14 residues. The ends were cut back, 3 bases at V and 1 base at J, with 7 bases in the middle. Per the germline V gene, CDR1 is LNHDA and CDR2 is SQIVND (reference sequence). The CDR3 sequence: CASSMYPSNQPQHF. CDR3 nucleotide sequence: TGTGCCAGTAGTATGTATCCCAGCAATCAGCCCCAGCATTTT.

The chain recombines TRBV7-2 with TRBJ1-1, with D perhaps TRBD1 (5 bases). This CDR3 spans 15 amino acids. Germline-derived CDR1 and CDR2 are SGHTA and FQGNSA. The V gene lost 1 base and the J gene lost 6 bases, with 15 bases spanning the gap. The chain's CDR3 is CASSLEAGRMAEAFF. The CDR3 DNA is TGTGCCAGCAGCTTAGAGGCAGGGAGGATGGCTGAAGCTTTCTTT. Drawing the rest from reference TRBV7-2 and TRBJ1-1, the complete variable domain is GAGVSQSPSNKVTEKGKDVELRCDPISGHTALYWYRQSLGQGLEFLIYFQGNSAPDKSGLPSDRFSAERTGGSVSTLTIQRTQQEDSAVYLCASSLEAGRMAEAFFGQGTRLTVV.

The V call is TRBV5-1, the J call TRBJ1-1; 9 bases align to TRBD1. V trimming: 3 bases; J trimming: 1 base; junction bases outside the gene matches: 4. This CDR3 contains 15 residues. Germline V gene data show CDR1 as SGHRS and CDR2 as YFSETQ. CDR3 region: CASSYGTGWNTEAFF. For the CDR3, the DNA is TGCGCCAGCAGCTACGGGACAGGGTGGAACACTGAAGCTTTCTTT.

The gene calls are TRBV15 and TRBJ1-1; 7 bases are a match to TRBD1. J was trimmed by 5 bases and V by 3 bases; bases with no gene match: 6. Germline-derived CDR1 and CDR2 are LNHNV and YYDKDF (reference sequence). The CDR3 contains 14 residues. For the CDR3, the DNA is TGTGCCACCAGCAGGCAGGGGGTTGGTACTGAAGCTTTCTTT. It codes for CATSRQGVGTEAFF.

This chain's CDR3 is CASSPDTDLYEQYF. The CDR3 DNA follows: TGTGCCAGCAGCCCCGACACAGACCTCTACGAGCAGTACTTC. The chain uses TRBV6-2 or TRBV6-3 and TRBJ2-7; D unresolved. Per the germline V gene, CDR1 is MNHEY and CDR2 is SVGEGT. The CDR3 consists of 14 residues. V was shortened by 6 bases and J by 3 bases, with 15 bases between the two germline ends.

The CDR3: CASSVGARGLYNEQFF. The CDR3 nucleotides are TGTGCCAGCAGCGTAGGGGCACGCGGACTTTACAATGAGCAGTTCTTC. The chain employs TRBV9 and TRBJ2-1, with a weak D call TRBD2 (5 bases). Per germline, CDR1 SGDLS and CDR2 YYNGEE. The CDR3 has 16 residues. With 0 bases removed from V and 4 bases from J, the gap between germline ends came to 14 bases.

This chain connects TRBV19 to TRBJ1-1; D uncertain. Per germline, CDR1 LNHDA and CDR2 SQIVND (reference sequence). This CDR3 contains 13 residues. V gave up 7 bases and J gave up 3 bases, with 12 bases separating them. CDR3 residues: CASKKRVDTEAFF. In DNA, the CDR3 is TGTGCCAGTAAGAAGCGGGTGGACACTGAAGCTTTCTTT.

CDR3: CASSYSGRGRDQPQHF. CDR3 bases: TGTGCCAGCAGTTACAGCGGCAGGGGGCGAGATCAGCCCCAGCATTTT. This chain joins TRBV6-5 and TRBJ1-5, with TRBD1 matching 8 bases. Germline-derived CDR1 and CDR2 are MNHEY and SVGAGI. The CDR3 has 16 amino acids. V gave up 2 bases and J gave up 5 bases; unmatched junction bases: 8.

The rearrangement links TRBV5-6 to TRBJ1-4; no reliable D call. Trimming left V 0 bases short and J 3 bases short, with 6 bases between. Germline CDR1 reads SGHDT; CDR2 reads YYEEEE. The CDR3 spans 14 residues. The CDR3 DNA reads as TGTGCCAGCAGCTTGGCGAGATCTAATGAAAAACTGTTTTTT. It yields the protein CASSLARSNEKLFF.